Listed below are T cell receptor beta chains from one sample, sequenced in a study of T cell responses to AZD1222 COVID-19 vaccine. The protocol was immunoSEQ multiplex PCR, while the TCRdb copy is restricted to in-frame clones and leaves out a portion. The sample holds roughly 170,000 clones, 80% to 90% seen once. Sequencing was performed on peripheral blood, taken on day 0 of AZD1222 vaccination. The receptors stem from an adult in good health. Both conserved end residues are part of each CDR3. The order of the fields is D gene, J gene, clone size, V gene, CDR3 protein, CDR3 DNA. The D gene is left open where the match is weak. Rows give clone size only sometimes, using once, few, many, or a class for an expanded clone.

D: -; J: TRBJ2-5; size: -; V: TRBV15; CDR3: CATSRPQQGSRETQYF; DNA: TGTGCCACCAGCAGACCTCAACAGGGTTCACGGGAGACCCAGTACTTC
D: -; J: TRBJ2-4; size: -; V: TRBV18; CDR3: CASSPGDIAKNIQYF; DNA: TGTGCCAGCTCACCTGGAGATATAGCCAAAAACATTCAGTACTTC
D: TRBD1; J: TRBJ1-1; size: -; V: TRBV10-1; CDR3: CASSESGTGRGAFF; DNA: TGCGCCAGCAGTGAGTCGGGGACAGGGCGGGGAGCTTTCTTT
D: -; J: TRBJ1-1; size: once; V: TRBV10-1; CDR3: CASSHGQTNTEAFF; DNA: TGCGCCAGCAGCCATGGACAGACGAACACTGAAGCTTTCTTT
D: -; J: TRBJ2-7; size: -; V: TRBV11-2; CDR3: CASSPLRDGDYEQYF; DNA: TGTGCCAGCAGCCCCCTCCGGGACGGAGACTACGAGCAGTACTTC
D: -; J: TRBJ1-6; size: few; V: TRBV5-5; CDR3: CASSPGPAGSYNSPLHF; DNA: TGTGCCAGCAGCCCAGGACCTGCAGGCTCCTATAATTCACCCCTCCACTTT
D: -; J: TRBJ1-6; size: -; V: TRBV28; CDR3: CASSWDSPLHF; DNA: TGTGCCAGCAGTTGGGATTCACCCCTCCACTTT
D: TRBD1; J: TRBJ1-1; size: -; V: TRBV11-2; CDR3: CASSKNTGERGTEAFF; DNA: TGTGCCAGCAGCAAAAACACAGGGGAAAGGGGCACTGAAGCTTTCTTT
D: TRBD1; J: TRBJ1-5; size: -; V: TRBV19; CDR3: CASSITGGGQPQHF; DNA: TGTGCCAGTAGTATTACAGGGGGGGGACAGCCCCAGCATTTT
D: -; J: TRBJ2-3; size: -; V: TRBV29-1; CDR3: CSVEAGAGTQYF; DNA: TGCAGCGTTGAAGCGGGGGCTGGTACGCAGTATTTT
D: TRBD1; J: TRBJ2-7; size: -; V: TRBV11-2; CDR3: CASSKPGTGEYEQYF; DNA: TGTGCCAGCAGCAAACCTGGGACAGGCGAGTACGAGCAGTACTTC
D: TRBD1; J: TRBJ1-5; size: once; V: TRBV6-6; CDR3: CASSFRSGGSNQPQHF; DNA: TGTGCCAGCAGTTTCCGATCAGGGGGAAGCAATCAGCCCCAGCATTTT